The 17 T cell receptor beta chains in this list originate from one sample, sequenced in a study of blood T cell repertoires in COVID-19. Clones were sequenced by immunoSEQ multiplex PCR, and TCRdb holds only the in-frame ones, with some missing. The sample includes some 15,000 clones, 76% of them seen just once. Material: peripheral blood. The receptors here all came from a man between 65 and 80 years old with active or convalescent COVID-19.

This clone was detected once. V and J are TRBV7-9 and TRBJ1-5; D may be TRBD1 (6 bases). With 1 base removed from V and 3 bases from J, the gap between germline ends came to 7 bases. CDR1 is SEHNR, CDR2 FQNEAQ, per germline (reference sequence). The CDR3 covers 14 residues. The CDR3 region is CASSLGGLNQPQHF. DNA of the CDR3: TGTGCCAGCAGCTTAGGGGGGCTCAATCAGCCCCAGCATTTT. Drawing the rest from reference TRBV7-9 and TRBJ1-5, the complete variable domain is DTGVSQNPRHKITKRGQNVTFRCDPISEHNRLYWYRQTLGQGPEFLTYFQNEAQLEKSRLLSDRFSAERPKGSFSTLEIQRTEQGDSAMYLCASSLGGLNQPQHFGDGTRLSIL.

V gene TRBV3-1 (or the pseudogene TRBV3-2) combines with J gene TRBJ2-7; 7 bases line up with TRBD2. This CDR3 is built from 13 residues. J gave up 5 bases and V 2 bases, and 3 bases lay outside the gene matches. CDR1 and CDR2 (germline): LGHDT, YNNKEL (reference sequence). DNA of the CDR3: TGTGCCAGCAGCCAAAGTGGACTAGACGAGCAGTACTTC. It yields the protein CASSQSGLDEQYF.

This chain uses TRBV4-1 with TRBJ2-7; weak D call: TRBD1 (6 bases). The V end was cut by 4 bases, the J end by 3 bases, with 13 bases between. This CDR3 is built from 14 residues. From germline, CDR1 is MGHRA and CDR2 YSYEKL. The CDR3 reads CASSLRDTLYEQYF. In DNA form, the CDR3 reads TGCGCCAGCAGCCTCCGGGACACCCTCTACGAGCAGTACTTC.

The chain recombines TRBV4-1 with TRBJ2-3; 7 nucleotides line up with TRBD2. CDR1 and CDR2 from the germline V gene are MGHRA and YSYEKL. The CDR3 length is 16 residues. Trimming removed 1 base from V and 2 bases from J; junction bases left unmatched: 6. The CDR3 protein is CASSQVLSGDTDTQYF. Written as DNA, the CDR3 is TGCGCCAGCAGCCAAGTTCTGAGCGGGGACACAGATACGCAGTATTTT.

V and J are TRBV19 and TRBJ1-2, with unresolved D. Germline V gene data show CDR1 as LNHDA and CDR2 as SQIVND (reference sequence). The CDR3 extends over 17 amino acids. Trimming pared 3 bases from V and 5 bases from J, leaving 22 bases between. CDR3 amino acids: CASSIGGGVANSYGYTF. The CDR3 nucleotides read TGTGCCAGTAGTATCGGAGGCGGGGTCGCGAACTCGTATGGCTACACCTTC.

The chain recombines TRBV19 with TRBJ1-1, with 8 bases matching TRBD1. V gave up 4 bases and J gave up 5 bases; unmatched junction bases: 9. Germline-derived CDR1 and CDR2 are LNHDA and SQIVND (reference sequence). This CDR3 region has 15 residues. CDR3 nucleotides: TGTGCCAGTAGTACGACGACAGGGGCAGGGACTGAAGCTTTCTTT. It translates to CASSTTTGAGTEAFF.

The V call is TRBV10-2, the J call TRBJ2-5; TRBD2 matches 13 bases. CDR3 size: 17 residues. Looked up from germline, CDR1 is WSHSY and CDR2 is SAAADI. The trim removed 0 bases at V and 4 bases at J, leaving 5 bases unmatched. The CDR3 sequence: CASSESTSGRRIETQYF. The DNA of the CDR3 is TGCGCCAGCAGTGAGTCGACTAGCGGGAGGAGGATAGAGACCCAGTACTTC.

This rearrangement joins TRBV18 to TRBJ1-1; D call uncertain. Trimming left V 6 bases short and J 0 bases short, with 14 bases between. The CDR3 loop spans 15 amino acids. CDR1 and CDR2 (germline): KGHSH, LQKENI. CDR3 coding DNA: TGTGCCAGCTCCCAACGCTCGGAGATGAACACTGAAGCTTTCTTT. Protein: CASSQRSEMNTEAFF. The whole variable domain, filled in from reference TRBV18 and TRBJ1-1, reads NAGVMQNPRHLVRRRGQEARLRCSPMKGHSHVYWYRQLPEEGLKFMVYLQKENIIDESGMPKERFSAEFPKEGPSILRIQQVVRGDSAAYFCASSQRSEMNTEAFFGQGTRLTVV.

The CDR3 sequence is CATSTPGGSEAFF. In nucleotides, the CDR3 is TGTGCCACCTCCACTCCCGGGGGGTCTGAAGCTTTCTTT. V gene TRBV15 combines with J gene TRBJ1-1; maybe TRBD1 (5 bases). There are 13 residues in the CDR3. Trimming pared 8 bases from V and 6 bases from J, leaving 16 bases between. From germline, CDR1 is LNHNV and CDR2 YYDKDF (reference sequence). The full variable domain, rest sourced from reference TRBV15 and TRBJ1-1, is DAMVIQNPRYQVTQFGKPVTLSCSQTLNHNVMYWYQQKSSQAPKLLFHYYDKDFNNEADTPDNFQSRRPNTSFCFLDIRSPGLGDTAMYLCATSTPGGSEAFFGQGTRLTVV.

This clone was recorded once. The CDR3 DNA is TGCGCCGGCATTTACCAGGGAAGGTGGGACACCGGGGAGCTGTTTTTT. Translation: CAGIYQGRWDTGELFF. This chain joins TRBV10-1 and TRBJ2-2; perhaps TRBD1 as D (5 bases). The germline V and J ends were trimmed by 11 bases and 3 bases, with 22 bases remaining between them. The CDR3 runs to 16 residues. CDR1 is WNHNN and CDR2 is SYGVQD in the germline V gene (reference sequence).

The rearrangement joins TRBV7-8 to TRBJ1-2, with D possibly being TRBD1 (5 bases). The ends were cut back, 7 bases at V and 4 bases at J, with 16 bases in the middle. This CDR3 is built from 14 residues. Germline V lookup: CDR1 SGHVS, CDR2 FQNEAQ. DNA for the CDR3: TGTGCCAGCACCCGGGGCCAATTGACCTATGGCTACACCTTC. Translated, it gives CASTRGQLTYGYTF.

The V and J genes are TRBV5-1 and TRBJ1-1; D remains unclear. CDR1 and CDR2 (germline): SGHRS, YFSETQ. CDR3 length equals 12 residues. Trimming took 4 bases from V and 3 from J, leaving 7 bases between them. The CDR3 coding sequence is TGCGCCAGCAGCACGGGGTACACTGAAGCTTTCTTT. This gives the protein CASSTGYTEAFF. Full variable domain (rest looked up from reference TRBV5-1 and TRBJ1-1): KAGVTQTPRYLIKTRGQQVTLSCSPISGHRSVSWYQQTPGQGLQFLFEYFSETQRNKGNFPGRFSGRQFSNSRSEMNVSTLELGDSALYLCASSTGYTEAFFGQGTRLTVV.

The chain uses TRBV19 and TRBJ1-3, with TRBD1 matching over 7 bases. CDR1 and CDR2 from the germline V gene are LNHDA and SQIVND (reference sequence). V gave up 7 bases and J gave up 2 bases; unmatched junction bases: 5. The CDR3 loop spans 14 amino acids. The CDR3 nucleotides are TGTGCCAGTAACCTCGGGACAGCTGGAAACACCATATATTTT. This sequence encodes CASNLGTAGNTIYF.

V is TRBV9 and J is TRBJ1-1, with D uncertain. Germline loops: CDR1 SGDLS, CDR2 YYNGEE. The CDR3 runs 14 residues. V was clipped by 0 bases and J by 8 bases, with 14 bases between them. The CDR3 DNA reads as TGTGCCAGCAGCGTAGGTTACGAACCACGGGAAGCTTTCTTT. This codes for CASSVGYEPREAFF. Variable domain in full (rest from reference TRBV9 and TRBJ1-1): DSGVTQTPKHLITATGQRVTLRCSPRSGDLSVYWYQQSLDQGLQFLIQYYNGEERAKGNILERFSAQQFPDLHSELNLSSLELGDSALYFCASSVGYEPREAFFGQGTRLTVV.

This sequence joins TRBV3-1 (or the pseudogene TRBV3-2) and TRBJ1-2; 8 nucleotides align to TRBD1. Germline V CDR1 and CDR2: LGHDT, YNNKEL (reference sequence). The CDR3 is 12 amino acids. V shed 9 bases and J 4 bases; nucleotides not matched to a gene: 4. In DNA form, the CDR3 reads TGTGCCAGTTCGGGGACAGGCTATGGCTACACCTTC. Translation gives CASSGTGYGYTF.

The V call is TRBV19, the J call TRBJ1-5, with TRBD1 matching 9 bases. This CDR3 has 17 residues. The germline CDR1 and CDR2 sequences are LNHDA and SQIVND (reference sequence). Losses at the gene ends were 3 bases for V and 7 bases for J; bases not matched to a gene: 13. The DNA of the CDR3 is TGTGCCAGTAGTATCAACCCATCCGGGACAGGGAACCAGCCCCAGCATTTT. It translates to CASSINPSGTGNQPQHF.

This rearrangement joins TRBV5-1 to TRBJ2-6, with TRBD1 identical over 10 bases. The CDR3 contains 19 residues. Trimming at V came to 1 base and at J to 4 bases, leaving 11 bases not matched to a gene. CDR1 and CDR2 from the germline V gene are SGHRS and YFSETQ. CDR3 DNA: TGCGCCAGCAGCTTGCAGCTTCCGGGACAGGGGAGCGGGGCCAACGTCCTGACTTTC. Its protein is CASSLQLPGQGSGANVLTF.